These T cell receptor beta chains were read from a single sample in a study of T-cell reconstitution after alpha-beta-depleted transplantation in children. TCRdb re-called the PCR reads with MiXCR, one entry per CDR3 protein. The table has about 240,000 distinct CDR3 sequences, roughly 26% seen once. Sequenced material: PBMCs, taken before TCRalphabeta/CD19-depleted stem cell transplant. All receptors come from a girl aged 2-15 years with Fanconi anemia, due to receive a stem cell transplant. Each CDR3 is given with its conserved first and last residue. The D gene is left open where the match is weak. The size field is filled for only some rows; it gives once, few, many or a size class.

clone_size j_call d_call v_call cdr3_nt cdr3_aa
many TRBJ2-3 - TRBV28 TGTGCCAGCACTAACACAGATACGCAGTATTTT CASTNTDTQYF
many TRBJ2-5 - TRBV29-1 TGCAGCGTCCTTCTTGCGAGGGAGACCCAGTACTTC CSVLLARETQYF
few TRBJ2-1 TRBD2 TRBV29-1 TGCAGCGTTCCTCTGCCGGGACTAGGCTCCTACAATGAGCAGTTCTTC CSVPLPGLGSYNEQFF
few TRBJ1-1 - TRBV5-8 TGTGCCAGCAGCTTGGTGGGGTTTGCTGAAGCTTTCTTT CASSLVGFAEAFF
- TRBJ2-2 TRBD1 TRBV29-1 TGCAGCGTCGACAGGGGGCAGGGCACCGGGGAGCTGTTTTTT CSVDRGQGTGELFF
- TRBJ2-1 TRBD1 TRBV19 TGTGCCAGCGGACAGGGCTACAATGAGCAGTTCTTC CASGQGYNEQFF
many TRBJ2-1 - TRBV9 TGTGCCAGCAGCGTAGGTCCGGGAGCCCATGAGCAGTTCTTC CASSVGPGAHEQFF
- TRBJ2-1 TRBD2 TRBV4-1 TGCGCCAGCAGCCAAGGGGGACTAGCGGAATTCAATGAGCAGTTCTTC CASSQGGLAEFNEQFF
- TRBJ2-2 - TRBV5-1 TGCGCCAGCAGCTTTAAGACGAACACCGGGGAGCTGTTTTTT CASSFKTNTGELFF
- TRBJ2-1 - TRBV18 TGTGCCAGCTCACCACTCTTCGACAGAACCTACAATGAGCAGTTCTTC CASSPLFDRTYNEQFF
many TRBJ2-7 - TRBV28 TGTGCCAGCAGTTTTAGGGGCTACGAGCAGTACTTC CASSFRGYEQYF
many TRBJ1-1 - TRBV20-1 TGCAGTGCTAGAGATCGCAGGGTGAACACTGAAGCTTTCTTT CSARDRRVNTEAFF
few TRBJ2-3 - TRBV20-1 TGCAGTGCTAGCCCACTTGGCCCCGATACGCAGTATTTT CSASPLGPDTQYF
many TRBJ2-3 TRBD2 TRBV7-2 TGTGCCAGCAGCGGTACTAGCGGGGTCACAGATACGCAGTATTTT CASSGTSGVTDTQYF
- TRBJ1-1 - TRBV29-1 TGCAGCGTTGGGCAGGCGGGGAACACTGAAGCTTTCTTT CSVGQAGNTEAFF
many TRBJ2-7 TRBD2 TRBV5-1 TGCGCCAGCAGCTTGACAATAGCGGGAGGACGGTCGACCTACGAGCAGTACTTC CASSLTIAGGRSTYEQYF
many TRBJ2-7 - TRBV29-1 TGCAGCGTCCTCATGCCTACCGAGCAGTACTTC CSVLMPTEQYF
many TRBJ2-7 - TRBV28 TGTGCCAGCAGTTTTGGCACCGACTCCTACGAGCAGTACTTC CASSFGTDSYEQYF
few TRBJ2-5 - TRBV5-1 TGCGCCAGCAGCTTGGGATTGAACCAAGAGACCCAGTACTTC CASSLGLNQETQYF
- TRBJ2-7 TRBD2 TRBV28 TGTGCCAGCAGTGGGGCGGGAGTCGACTACGAGCAGTACTTC CASSGAGVDYEQYF
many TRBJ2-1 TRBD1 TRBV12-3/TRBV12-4 TGTGCCAGCAGTTCCACAGGGGGAGGCTACAATGAGCAGTTCTTC CASSSTGGGYNEQFF
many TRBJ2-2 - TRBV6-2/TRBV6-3 TGTGCCAGCAGTTCCACCTTGATGGCAGGGGAGCTGTTTTTT CASSSTLMAGELFF
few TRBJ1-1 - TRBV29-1 TGCAGCGTCTACACAAGGAGCCCCAACACTGAAGCTTTCTTT CSVYTRSPNTEAFF
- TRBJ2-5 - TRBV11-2 TGTGCCATCAGCTTCTTCGGGGAGACCCAGTACTTC CAISFFGETQYF
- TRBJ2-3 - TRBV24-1 TGTGCCACCGCAACGGGGGGCCGCACAGATACGCAGTATTTT CATATGGRTDTQYF
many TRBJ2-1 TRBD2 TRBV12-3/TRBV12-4 TGTGCCAGCACCGGGACTACTAACAATGAGCAGTTCTTC CASTGTTNNEQFF
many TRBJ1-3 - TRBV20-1 TGCAGTGCTAGTTGGGGAAACACCATATATTTT CSASWGNTIYF
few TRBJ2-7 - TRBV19 TGTGCCAGTAGTAAGCTCGGTATTGGACAGATCTCCTACGAGCAGTACTTC CASSKLGIGQISYEQYF
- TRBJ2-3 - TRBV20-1 TGCAGTCCAAGGGATACGCAGTATTTT CSPRDTQYF
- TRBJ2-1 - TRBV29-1 TGCAGCGTTGGATTCGACCAGTACAATGAGCAGTTCTTC CSVGFDQYNEQFF
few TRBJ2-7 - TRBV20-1 TGCAGTGCTACCAATCGCTACGAGCAGTACTTC CSATNRYEQYF
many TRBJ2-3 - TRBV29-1 TGCAGCAATACTCCGCTGGACACAGATACGCAGTATTTT CSNTPLDTDTQYF
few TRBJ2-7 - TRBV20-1 TGCAGTGCTAGAGATCCCAGGTACGAGCAGTACTTC CSARDPRYEQYF
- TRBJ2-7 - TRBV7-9 TGTGCCAGCAGCTTAGGTGCCAGGGAGCAGTACTTC CASSLGAREQYF
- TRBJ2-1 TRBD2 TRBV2 TGTGCCAGCAGCGGACTAGGCAGCTCCTACAATGAGCAGTTCTTC CASSGLGSSYNEQFF
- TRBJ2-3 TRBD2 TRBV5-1 TGCGCCAGCAGGATCGGACTAGCGGGAGGAGGTGGGCAGTATTTT CASRIGLAGGGGQYF